A single sample is the source of the 23 T cell receptor beta chains below, sequenced in a study of CD8 T cells in Susac syndrome. The RNA input was roughly 0.45 to 1 ug, and it was reverse transcribed with random hexamers. Each CDR3 protein is one row after TCRdb ran MiXCR on the immunoSEQ multiplex PCR reads. The sample holds under 200,000 distinct CDR3 sequences, 90% to 96% seen once. Source material: CD4+ T cells from PBMCs. The origin of the receptors is a human donor with Susac syndrome.

The gene calls are TRBV7-9 and TRBJ2-7; maybe TRBD1 (5 bases). The germline V gene encodes CDR1 SEHNR and CDR2 FQNEAQ (reference sequence). V was shortened by 1 base and J by 7 bases, with 11 bases between the two germline ends. The CDR3 has 13 residues. In nucleotides, the CDR3 is TGTGCCAGCAGCTTAGGGCCCCGGACAGAGCAGTACGTC. Its protein is CASSLGPRTEQYV.

The chain employs TRBV7-9 and TRBJ1-1; the D is unclear. CDR1 SEHNR and CDR2 FQNEAQ come from the germline V gene (reference sequence). Trimming removed 1 base from V and 4 bases from J, with 13 bases in between. CDR3 length: 15 amino acids. The CDR3 sequence is CASSLEVGRTTEAFF. The CDR3 region has the DNA TGTGCCAGCAGCTTAGAAGTTGGCAGGACCACTGAAGCTTTCTTT.

The J gene is TRBJ2-2, the V gene TRBV7-2, with D possibly matching TRBD2 (5 bases). The germline CDR1 and CDR2 sequences are SGHTA and FQGNSA. The CDR3 is 14 residues long. Trimming shortened V by 6 bases and J by 1 base, and 9 bases separated the two germline ends. The CDR3 bases are TGTGCCAGCAGTACGGACTTGAACACCGGGGAGCTGTTTTTT. This encodes CASSTDLNTGELFF.

V is TRBV7-2 and J is TRBJ1-3; possible D gene TRBD1, 6 bases. The CDR3 is 19 residues long. Trimming shortened V by 2 bases and J by 1 base, and 21 bases separated the two germline ends. CDR1 is SGHTA and CDR2 is FQGNSA in the germline V gene. In DNA, the CDR3 is TGTGCCAGCAGCTTAAGGGCGGTTGGGGAGGGGGGGTCTGGAAACACCATATATTTT. Amino acids: CASSLRAVGEGGSGNTIYF. Combining the CDR3 with reference TRBV7-2 and TRBJ1-3 gives the whole variable domain GAGVSQSPSNKVTEKGKDVELRCDPISGHTALYWYRQSLGQGLEFLIYFQGNSAPDKSGLPSDRFSAERTGGSVSTLTIQRTQQEDSAVYLCASSLRAVGEGGSGNTIYFGEGSWLTVV.

The chain couples TRBV9 to TRBJ2-7; 9 bases line up with TRBD2. The CDR3 is made up of 17 amino acids. Germline values: CDR1 SGDLS, CDR2 YYNGEE. After removal of 0 bases from V and 5 bases from J, the junction contained 12 bases not matched to a gene. The CDR3 protein is CASSVAAGLAEVDEQYF. The CDR3 region has the DNA TGTGCCAGCAGCGTAGCCGCGGGACTAGCTGAGGTCGACGAGCAGTACTTC.

The chain combines TRBV20-1 with TRBJ1-1, with a weak D call TRBD1 (5 bases). Germline V gene lookup returns CDR1 DFQATT and CDR2 SNEGSKA (reference sequence). V shed 4 bases and J shed 1 base, with 13 bases lying between them. There are 14 residues in the CDR3. The CDR3 bases are TGCAGTGCTAAGGGAAAGAGGGGGAACACTGAAGCTTTCTTT. Protein product: CSAKGKRGNTEAFF.

The chain couples TRBV7-2 to TRBJ1-1; tentatively, D is TRBD1 (5 bases). With 1 base removed from V and 3 bases from J, the gap between germline ends came to 12 bases. Per the germline V gene, CDR1 is SGHTA and CDR2 is FQGNSA. The CDR3 spans 15 residues. CDR3 bases: TGTGCCAGCAGCTTAGTTTGGGCGGGGGACACTGAAGCTTTCTTT. Amino acids: CASSLVWAGDTEAFF.

The chain couples TRBV5-1 to TRBJ2-1, with D perhaps being TRBD1 or TRBD2 (6 bases each). The CDR3 loop spans 14 amino acids. V gave up 3 bases and J gave up 10 bases, with 17 bases separating them. CDR1 SGHRS and CDR2 YFSETQ come from the germline V gene. The CDR3 is CASSSGAPLEEQFF. CDR3 DNA sequence: TGCGCCAGCAGCTCGGGGGCCCCCCTGGAGGAGCAGTTCTTC.

This clonotype has just one count. The chain uses TRBV29-1 and TRBJ2-3; D ambiguous. Trimming removed 7 bases at V and 0 bases at J, with 14 bases between. Per the germline V gene, CDR1 is SQVTM and CDR2 is ANQGSEA. The CDR3 runs to 14 residues. For the CDR3, the DNA is TGCAGCGCGCGGTACCTGACCAGCACAGATACGCAGTATTTT. This codes for CSARYLTSTDTQYF.

The chain combines TRBV5-8 with TRBJ2-5; D is perhaps TRBD1 (6 bases). Trimming pared 1 base from V and 3 bases from J, leaving 16 bases between. There are 16 residues in the CDR3. Germline values: CDR1 SGHTS, CDR2 YDEGEE. CDR3 residues: CASSLSNREGEETQYF. In nucleotides, the CDR3 is TGTGCCAGCAGCTTGAGTAACAGGGAAGGAGAAGAGACCCAGTACTTC. The whole variable domain, remainder taken from reference TRBV5-8 and TRBJ2-5, is EAGVTQSPTHLIKTRGQQATLRCSPISGHTSVYWYQQALGLGLQFLLWYDEGEERNRGNFPPRFSGRQFPNYSSELNVNALELEDSALYLCASSLSNREGEETQYFGPGTRLLVL.

The V call is TRBV14, the J call TRBJ2-5; D is unresolved. Trimming shortened V by 6 bases and J by 5 bases, and 13 bases separated the two germline ends. The germline CDR1 and CDR2 sequences are SGHDN and FVKESK. CDR3 size: 13 residues. The CDR3 loop reads CASRPRGSETQYF. CDR3 sequence (DNA): TGTGCCAGCAGGCCTCGAGGCTCGGAGACCCAGTACTTC.

This chain links TRBV15 with TRBJ2-7; perhaps TRBD1 as D (6 bases). Per germline, CDR1 LNHNV and CDR2 YYDKDF (reference sequence). This CDR3 has 14 amino acids. V lost 2 bases and J 7 bases, leaving 15 bases between the germline ends. The CDR3 spells CATSRLRQGWEQYF. The CDR3 region has the DNA TGTGCCACCAGCAGACTTAGGCAGGGGTGGGAGCAGTACTTC.

The chain employs TRBV11-2 and TRBJ2-7, with TRBD1 matching over 7 bases. Losses at the gene ends were 5 bases for V and 5 bases for J; bases not matched to a gene: 3. CDR3 size: 12 residues. Germline V gene lookup returns CDR1 SGHAT and CDR2 FQNNGV. CDR3 sequence (DNA): TGTGCCAGCAGCCGCGACAGGGACGAGCAGTACGTC. This sequence encodes CASSRDRDEQYV.

The chain is built from TRBV30 and TRBJ2-3, with 7 bases lining up with TRBD1. The J segment lost 0 bases and the V segment lost 4 bases, leaving 4 bases of the junction unmatched. Germline loops: CDR1 GTSNPN, CDR2 SVGIG (reference sequence). The CDR3 loop spans 14 amino acids. The CDR3: CAWTGTASTDTQYF. The CDR3, as DNA: TGTGCCTGGACGGGGACAGCTAGCACAGATACGCAGTATTTT.

This chain connects TRBV18 to TRBJ2-7, with D perhaps TRBD1 or TRBD2 (5 bases each). V was shortened by 2 bases and J by 4 bases, with 18 bases between the two germline ends. This CDR3 is 16 amino acids long. Germline V lookup: CDR1 KGHSH, CDR2 LQKENI. This chain's CDR3 is CASSPIGTSRGYEQYF. The DNA for the CDR3 is TGTGCCAGCTCACCAATCGGGACCTCTCGAGGGTACGAGCAGTACTTC.

V gene TRBV30 combines with J gene TRBJ2-1; D is ambiguous. The germline V gene encodes CDR1 GTSNPN and CDR2 SVGIG (reference sequence). The CDR3 runs to 12 residues. Trimming removed 5 bases from V and 3 bases from J, with 8 bases in between. This CDR3 reads CAWAAGYNEQFF. In DNA form, the CDR3 reads TGTGCCTGGGCGGCTGGCTACAATGAGCAGTTCTTC.

The J gene is TRBJ2-3, the V gene TRBV4-2; possibly TRBD1 for D (6 bases). CDR1 and CDR2 (germline): LGHNA, YNFKEQ. Trimming shortened V by 0 bases and J by 3 bases, and 16 bases separated the two germline ends. The CDR3 sequence is 17 residues long. The CDR3 region has the DNA TGTGCCAGCAGCCAAGAATTGGTGGGACACCCTACAGATACGCAGTATTTT. Residues: CASSQELVGHPTDTQYF.

The chain links TRBV28 to TRBJ1-5; D is unresolved. V lost 7 bases and J 2 bases, leaving 15 bases between the germline ends. Germline CDR1 reads MDHEN; CDR2 reads SYDVKM. This CDR3 has 15 residues. In nucleotides, the CDR3 is TGTGCCAGCACTTCGGTTCGTAATGGCAATCAGCCCCAGCATTTT. It specifies CASTSVRNGNQPQHF.

The CDR3 DNA reads TGTGCCAGCAGTGATGGGCAGGGGAACTATGGCTACACCTTC. It codes for CASSDGQGNYGYTF. The V and J genes are TRBV2 and TRBJ1-2, with D possibly being TRBD1 (6 bases). Germline loops: CDR1 SNHLY, CDR2 FYNNEI. The CDR3 is 14 amino acids. The germline V and J ends were trimmed by 3 bases and 2 bases, with 10 bases remaining between them.

The rearrangement joins TRBV7-2 to TRBJ2-5; 7 bases are shared with TRBD1. The germline gives CDR1 SGHTA, CDR2 FQGNSA. The trim removed 7 bases at V and 3 bases at J, leaving 8 bases unmatched. CDR3 size: 14 residues. CDR3 residues: CASTPGTEKETQYF. Here the CDR3 DNA reads TGTGCCAGCACCCCCGGGACAGAGAAAGAGACCCAGTACTTC. Together with reference TRBV7-2 and TRBJ2-5, the CDR3 gives the full variable domain: GAGVSQSPSNKVTEKGKDVELRCDPISGHTALYWYRQSLGQGLEFLIYFQGNSAPDKSGLPSDRFSAERTGGSVSTLTIQRTQQEDSAVYLCASTPGTEKETQYFGPGTRLLVL.

V and J are TRBV14 and TRBJ2-2; D might be TRBD2 (6 bases). This CDR3 has 14 residues. The germline V gene encodes CDR1 SGHDN and CDR2 FVKESK. Trimming left V 0 bases short and J 7 bases short, with 9 bases between. The chain's CDR3 is CASSQELAFGELFF. The CDR3 DNA reads TGTGCCAGCAGCCAAGAACTAGCTTTCGGGGAGCTGTTTTTT.

CDR3 bases: TGCGCCAGCAGCTTGGACCCGGGGAAACAGAATGAGCAGTTCTTC. Protein: CASSLDPGKQNEQFF. The chain has TRBV5-1 and TRBJ2-1, with D maybe TRBD2 (5 bases). Germline V gene lookup returns CDR1 SGHRS and CDR2 YFSETQ. Trimming cost V 0 bases and J 7 bases, with 14 bases left between them. The length of the CDR3 is 15 residues.

The chain carries TRBV6-2 or TRBV6-3 and TRBJ2-6, with D possibly being TRBD2 (5 bases). Germline V lookup: CDR1 MNHEY, CDR2 SVGEGT. The CDR3 has 15 residues. Trimming cost V 7 bases and J 0 bases, with 10 bases left between them. The CDR3 coding sequence is TGTGCCAGCACCCCTCGGGGCTCTGGGGCCAACGTCCTGACTTTC. As protein: CASTPRGSGANVLTF.